The clone carrying this T cell receptor beta chain occurred a few times. What it binds is unknown. V gave up 4 bases and J gave up 6 bases, with 12 bases separating them. Germline CDR1 and CDR2: GTSNPN and SVGIG (reference sequence). The CDR3 contains 12 residues. The data derive from a study of CD8+ T cells in alopecia areata. Across the whole study: For the treated group, dosing was oral tofacitinib at 5 to 10 mg twice daily.

Treatment in this sample: oral pan-JAK inhibitor, 5-10 mg twice daily. Lesional scalp punch biopsies and peripheral blood came from alopecia areata patients. Study-wide results and limits: Tofacitinib did not eliminate many expanded lesional clones from scalp or blood. There were also resident alphabeta T cells of normal skin sequenced in scalp samples.

Reverse transcribed after extraction, RNA yielded cDNA as the sequencing template. Libraries were prepared by immunoSEQ multiplex PCR; TCRdb keeps only in-frame clonotypes and omits some of them. The sample holds 150,000 to 200,000 clones; approximately 50% are singletons and the top ten take roughly a tenth. The source was CD8+ T cells sorted from blood, collected around week 54, from a patient treated with tofacitinib. This chain links TRBV30 with TRBJ1-1; D is uncertain. The sequence came from a human donor with alopecia areata. This CDR3 is CAWTPSNPEAFF. Written as DNA, the CDR3 is TGTGCCTGGACCCCGTCCAACCCTGAAGCTTTCTTT.